This T cell receptor (beta chain) was identified during a study of T cell repertoires in cytomegalovirus infection. Background on the study: CMV infection and matching HLA type were both indicated by public TCR beta signatures. General study findings and limits: Dominating the ex vivo response were TCR beta clonotypes that were CMV-specific and HLA-C-restricted. Summed frequency of public TCR beta families distinguished CMV carriers with the relevant HLA.

V was trimmed by 3 bases and J by 2 bases, leaving 13 bases between them. CDR3 length: 14 amino acids. Germline CDR1 reads DFQATT; CDR2 reads SNEGSKA (reference sequence). TCRdb used MiXCR to reprocess the reads, holding one entry per CDR3 protein. The sample lists some 100,000 distinct CDR3 sequences, more than 20% occurring once. With regard to this clonotype: Its antigen is unknown.

This sequence was found in a human donor in good health (CMV status not recorded). Some clones in this sample may be carry-over from other donors' samples. This sequence joins TRBV20-1 and TRBJ2-5; D is possibly TRBD2 (6 bases). The sample consisted of CD8+ T cells from PBMCs. The CDR3 reads CSASAIAVQETQYF. The CDR3 region has the DNA TGCAGTGCTAGTGCTATAGCGGTACAAGAGACCCAGTACTTC.